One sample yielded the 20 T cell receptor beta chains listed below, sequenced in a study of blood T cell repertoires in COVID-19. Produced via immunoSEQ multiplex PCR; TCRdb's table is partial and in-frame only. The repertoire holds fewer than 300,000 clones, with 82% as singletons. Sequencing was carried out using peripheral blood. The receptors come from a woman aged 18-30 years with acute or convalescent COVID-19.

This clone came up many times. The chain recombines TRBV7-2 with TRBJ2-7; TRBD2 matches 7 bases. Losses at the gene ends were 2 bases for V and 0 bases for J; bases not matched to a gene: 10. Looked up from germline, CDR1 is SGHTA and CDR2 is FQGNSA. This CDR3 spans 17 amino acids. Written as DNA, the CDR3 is TGTGCCAGCAGCTTAATTCCGTGGGAGGGGCTCTCCTACGAGCAGTACTTC. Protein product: CASSLIPWEGLSYEQYF.

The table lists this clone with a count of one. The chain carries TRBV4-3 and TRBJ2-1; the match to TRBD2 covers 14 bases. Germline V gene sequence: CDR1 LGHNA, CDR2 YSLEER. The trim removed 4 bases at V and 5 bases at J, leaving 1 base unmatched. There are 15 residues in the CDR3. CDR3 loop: CASSPGLAGDNEQFF. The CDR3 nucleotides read TGCGCCAGCAGCCCGGGACTAGCGGGAGACAATGAGCAGTTCTTC.

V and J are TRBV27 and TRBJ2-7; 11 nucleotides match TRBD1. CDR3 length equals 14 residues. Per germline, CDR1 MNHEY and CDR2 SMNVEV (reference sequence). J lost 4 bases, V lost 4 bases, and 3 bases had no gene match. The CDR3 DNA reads TGTGCCAGCAGTTGGGGGACAGGGGGGTACGAGCAGTACTTC. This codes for CASSWGTGGYEQYF.

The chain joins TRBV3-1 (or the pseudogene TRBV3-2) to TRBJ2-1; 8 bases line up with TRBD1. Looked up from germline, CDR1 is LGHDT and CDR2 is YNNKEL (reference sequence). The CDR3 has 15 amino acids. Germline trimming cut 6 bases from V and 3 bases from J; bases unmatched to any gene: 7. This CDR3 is CASSHDRGYYNEQFF. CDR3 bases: TGTGCCAGCAGTCATGACAGGGGCTACTACAATGAGCAGTTCTTC.

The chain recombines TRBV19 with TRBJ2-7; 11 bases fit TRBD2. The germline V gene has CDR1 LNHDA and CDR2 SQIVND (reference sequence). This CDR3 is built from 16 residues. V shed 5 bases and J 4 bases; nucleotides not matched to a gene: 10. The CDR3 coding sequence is TGTGCCAGTAGTCTGGGTGGGGGACTAGCGGCTTACGAGCAGTACTTC. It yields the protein CASSLGGGLAAYEQYF.

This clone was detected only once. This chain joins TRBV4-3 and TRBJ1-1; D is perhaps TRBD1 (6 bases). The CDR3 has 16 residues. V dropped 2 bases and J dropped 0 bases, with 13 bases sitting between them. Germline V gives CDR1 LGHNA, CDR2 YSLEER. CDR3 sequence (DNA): TGCGCCAGCAGCCAATCCAGGGGTACGGTGAACACTGAAGCTTTCTTT. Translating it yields CASSQSRGTVNTEAFF.

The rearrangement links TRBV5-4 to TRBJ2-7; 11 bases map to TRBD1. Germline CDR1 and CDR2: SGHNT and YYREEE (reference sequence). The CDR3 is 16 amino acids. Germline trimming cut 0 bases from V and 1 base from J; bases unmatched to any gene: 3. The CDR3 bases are TGTGCCAGCAGCTTGGCGGGACAGGGGGAATCCTACGAGCAGTACTTC. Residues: CASSLAGQGESYEQYF.

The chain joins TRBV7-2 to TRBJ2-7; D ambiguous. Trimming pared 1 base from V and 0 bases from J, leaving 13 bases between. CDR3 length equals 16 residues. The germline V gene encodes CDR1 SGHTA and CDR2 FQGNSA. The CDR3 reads CASSLGPYRTSYEQYF. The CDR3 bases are TGTGCCAGCAGCTTAGGACCCTACAGAACCTCCTACGAGCAGTACTTC.

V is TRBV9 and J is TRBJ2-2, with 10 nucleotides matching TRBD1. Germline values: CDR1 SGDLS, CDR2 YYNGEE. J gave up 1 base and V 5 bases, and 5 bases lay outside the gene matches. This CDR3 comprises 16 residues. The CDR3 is CASRTGGLLNTGELFF. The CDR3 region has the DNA TGTGCCAGCAGGACAGGGGGCCTTTTGAACACCGGGGAGCTGTTTTTT.

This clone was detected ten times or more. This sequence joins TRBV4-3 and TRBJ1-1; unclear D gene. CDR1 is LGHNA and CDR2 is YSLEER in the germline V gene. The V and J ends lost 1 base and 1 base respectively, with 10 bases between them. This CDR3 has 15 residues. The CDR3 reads CASSQGGGWNTEAFF. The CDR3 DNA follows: TGCGCCAGCAGCCAAGGGGGAGGCTGGAACACTGAAGCTTTCTTT.

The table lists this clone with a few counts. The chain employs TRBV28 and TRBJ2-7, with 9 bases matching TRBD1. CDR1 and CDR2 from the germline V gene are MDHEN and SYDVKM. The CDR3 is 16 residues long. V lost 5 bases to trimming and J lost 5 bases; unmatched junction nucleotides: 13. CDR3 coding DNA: TGTGCCAGCAGTCCGCCCTCACAGGGGGCAATCGACGAGCAGTACTTC. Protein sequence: CASSPPSQGAIDEQYF.

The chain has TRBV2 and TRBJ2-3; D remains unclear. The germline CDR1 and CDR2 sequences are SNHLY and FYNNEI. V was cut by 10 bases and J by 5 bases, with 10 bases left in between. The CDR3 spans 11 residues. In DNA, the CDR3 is TGTGCCACCATAGAGTTAGATACGCAGTATTTT. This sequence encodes CATIELDTQYF.

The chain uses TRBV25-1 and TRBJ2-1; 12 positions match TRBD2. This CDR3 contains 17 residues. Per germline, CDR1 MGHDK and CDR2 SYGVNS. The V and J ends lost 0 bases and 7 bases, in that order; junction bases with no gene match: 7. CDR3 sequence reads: CASSEYFQTSGSNEQFF. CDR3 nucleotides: TGTGCCAGCAGTGAATATTTCCAGACTAGCGGGAGTAATGAGCAGTTCTTC.

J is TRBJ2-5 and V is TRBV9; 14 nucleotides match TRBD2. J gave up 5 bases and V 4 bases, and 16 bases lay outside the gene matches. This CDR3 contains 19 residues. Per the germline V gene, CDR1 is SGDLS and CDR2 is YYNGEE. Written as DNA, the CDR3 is TGTGCCAGCAGCCCACGAGGGACTAGCGGGAGCAATTCCCGGGAGACCCAGTACTTC. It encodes CASSPRGTSGSNSRETQYF.

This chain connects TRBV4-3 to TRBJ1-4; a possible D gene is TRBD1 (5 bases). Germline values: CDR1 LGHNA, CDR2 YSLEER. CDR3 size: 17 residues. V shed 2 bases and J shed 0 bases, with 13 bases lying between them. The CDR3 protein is CASSQRGLGATNEKLFF. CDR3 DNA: TGCGCCAGCAGCCAAAGGGGACTAGGGGCAACTAATGAAAAACTGTTTTTT.

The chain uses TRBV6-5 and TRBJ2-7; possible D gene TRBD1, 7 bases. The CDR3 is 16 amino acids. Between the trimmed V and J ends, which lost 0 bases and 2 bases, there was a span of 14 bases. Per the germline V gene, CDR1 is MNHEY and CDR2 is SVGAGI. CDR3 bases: TGTGCCAGCAGTTACTCGTGGGGGGACAGAGCCTACGAGCAGTACTTC. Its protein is CASSYSWGDRAYEQYF.

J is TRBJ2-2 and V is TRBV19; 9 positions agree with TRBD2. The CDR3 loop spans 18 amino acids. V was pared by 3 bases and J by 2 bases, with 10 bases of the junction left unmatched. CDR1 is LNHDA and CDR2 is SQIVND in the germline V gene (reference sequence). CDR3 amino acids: CASSMLIAGAKNTGELFF. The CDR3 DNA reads TGTGCCAGTAGTATGCTCATAGCGGGAGCCAAAAACACCGGGGAGCTGTTTTTT. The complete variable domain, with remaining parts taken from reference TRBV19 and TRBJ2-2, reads DGGITQSPKYLFRKEGQNVTLSCEQNLNHDAMYWYRQDPGQGLRLIYYSQIVNDFQKGDIAEGYSVSREKKESFPLTVTSAQKNPTAFYLCASSMLIAGAKNTGELFFGEGSRLTVL.

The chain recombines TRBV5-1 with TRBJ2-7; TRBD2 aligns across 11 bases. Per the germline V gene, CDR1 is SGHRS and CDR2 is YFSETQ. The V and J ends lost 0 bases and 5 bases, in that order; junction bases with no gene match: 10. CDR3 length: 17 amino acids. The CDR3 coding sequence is TGCGCCAGCAGCTTGGTCCCACTTAGCGGGAGGGCGAACGAGCAGTACTTC. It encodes CASSLVPLSGRANEQYF.

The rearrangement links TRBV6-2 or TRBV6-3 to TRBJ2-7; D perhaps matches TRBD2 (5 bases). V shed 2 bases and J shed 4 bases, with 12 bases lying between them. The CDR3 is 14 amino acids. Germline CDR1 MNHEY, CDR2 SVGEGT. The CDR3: CASSYGVGAYEQYF. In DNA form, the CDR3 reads TGTGCCAGCAGTTACGGGGTGGGAGCATACGAGCAGTACTTC.

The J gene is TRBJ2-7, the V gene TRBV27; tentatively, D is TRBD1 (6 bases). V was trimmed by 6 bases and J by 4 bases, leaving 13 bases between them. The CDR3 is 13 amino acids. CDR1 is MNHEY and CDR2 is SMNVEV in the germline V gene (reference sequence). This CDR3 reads CASSWTDSYEQYF. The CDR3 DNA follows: TGTGCCAGCAGCTGGACGGACAGTTACGAGCAGTACTTC.